This record concerns one T cell receptor beta chain sequence. Trimming cost V 6 bases and J 2 bases, with 10 bases left between them. The CDR3 length is 13 residues. Germline V gene sequence: CDR1 MNHEY, CDR2 SVGAGI. Study processing details: Scientists estimated how many nucleated cells there were by amplifying reference gene primers. Method: immunoSEQ multiplex PCR; TCRdb's copy keeps in-frame clones and lacks some. V and J calls plus clone size are reproduced from that table; the DNA served to infer D and trimming. The table has some 190,000 clones, 76% seen once; the top ten hold about a sixth. This entry belongs to a study of blood T cell repertoires in COVID-19.

The rearrangement joins TRBV6-5 to TRBJ1-2, with D perhaps TRBD1 (6 bases). The specimen was PBMCs or T cells enriched from blood (not recorded which). The TCR comes from a woman in her 50s with acute COVID-19. This CDR3 reads CASRDRENYGYTF. The DNA for the CDR3 is TGTGCCAGCAGGGACAGAGAAAACTATGGCTACACCTTC.